This T cell receptor (beta chain) was identified in a study of blood T cells in healthy people across ages. Together with a sample-barcoded 5' primer, a J-beta primer mix was included in a second PCR lasting roughly 6 to 12 cycles. TCRdb reanalysed the 5' RACE reads using MiXCR and keeps one entry per CDR3 protein. The sample yields about 760,000 distinct CDR3 sequences, just under 25% seen once. With 5 bases clipped from V and 7 bases from J, the junction kept 2 bases outside the gene matches. This CDR3 has 13 amino acids. Germline assignment: CDR1 SGHTA and CDR2 FQGNSA. This sample also appeared in a second study, on T cells of mothers and their children. That work contributes: Each donor was one of three healthy Caucasian mothers or one of their six children. With the M1S primer of the second PCR, sample barcodes and 2-4 random nucleotides were added. Regardless of relatedness, pairs show thymic selection shaping TCR recombination output in a similar manner.

This TCR was recovered from a boy aged 5-17 years in good health. V and J are TRBV7-2 and TRBJ1-2, with 12 positions matching TRBD1. Sequencing was done on a sample of blood. CDR3 sequence reads: CASSRDRGPGYTF. CDR3 coding DNA: TGTGCCAGCAGCCGGGACAGGGGGCCTGGCTACACCTTC. Filled out from reference TRBV7-2 and TRBJ1-2, the complete variable domain reads GAGVSQSPSNKVTEKGKDVELRCDPISGHTALYWYRQSLGQGLEFLIYFQGNSAPDKSGLPSDRFSAERTGGSVSTLTIQRTQQEDSAVYLCASSRDRGPGYTFGSGTRLTVV.